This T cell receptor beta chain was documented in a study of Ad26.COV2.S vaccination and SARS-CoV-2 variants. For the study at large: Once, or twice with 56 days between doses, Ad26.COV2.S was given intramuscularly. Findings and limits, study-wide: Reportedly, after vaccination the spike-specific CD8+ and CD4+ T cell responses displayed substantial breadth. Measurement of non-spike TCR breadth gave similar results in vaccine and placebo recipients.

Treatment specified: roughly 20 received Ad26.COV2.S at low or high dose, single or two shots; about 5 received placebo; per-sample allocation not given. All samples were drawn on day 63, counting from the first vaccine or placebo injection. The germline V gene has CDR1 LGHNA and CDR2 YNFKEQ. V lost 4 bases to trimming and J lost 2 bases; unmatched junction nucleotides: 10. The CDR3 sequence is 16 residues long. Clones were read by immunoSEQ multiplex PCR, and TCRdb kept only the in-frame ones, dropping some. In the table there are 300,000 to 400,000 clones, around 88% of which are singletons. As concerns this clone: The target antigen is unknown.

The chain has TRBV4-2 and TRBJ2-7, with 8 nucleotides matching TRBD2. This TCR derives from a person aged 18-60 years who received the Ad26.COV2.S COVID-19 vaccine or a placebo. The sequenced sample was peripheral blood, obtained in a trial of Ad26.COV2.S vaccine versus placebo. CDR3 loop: CASSRGSGGTPYEQYF. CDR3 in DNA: TGTGCCAGCAGCCGTGGGTCGGGGGGGACCCCCTACGAGCAGTACTTC.